This entry lists 4 T cell receptor beta chains sequenced from one sample in a study of T cell clonotyping in hematopoietic cell transplantation. Data came from immunoSEQ multiplex PCR; TCRdb stores just in-frame clones and leaves some out. The data contain fewer than 9,500 clones, approximately 93% of them singletons. The specimen comprised PBMCs, sampled 100 days after allogeneic stem cell transplant. The receptors here all came from a male patient aged 50 to 59 who had an allogeneic stem cell transplant from a related donor, so T cells may come from the graft donor. Some clones in this sample may be carry-over from other donors' samples.

The gene calls are TRBV9 and TRBJ2-7; D is unresolved. CDR1 and CDR2 (germline): SGDLS, YYNGEE. The ends were cut back, 0 bases at V and 1 base at J, with 8 bases in the middle. The CDR3 extends over 14 amino acids. CDR3 sequence reads: CASSVDGASYEQYF. The CDR3 DNA reads TGTGCCAGCAGCGTAGACGGAGCTTCCTACGAGCAGTACTTC.

The chain employs TRBV5-1 and TRBJ2-3; weak D call: TRBD2 (7 bases). The CDR3 covers 15 residues. V was pared by 1 base and J by 0 bases, with 9 bases between. The germline V gene encodes CDR1 SGHRS and CDR2 YFSETQ. The CDR3 is CASSLRGGSTDTQYF. The DNA of the CDR3 is TGCGCCAGCAGCTTGAGGGGGGGAAGCACAGATACGCAGTATTTT.

This sequence joins TRBV29-1 and TRBJ1-2; D is perhaps TRBD1 (5 bases). The CDR3 runs 16 residues. Trimming stripped 0 bases from V and 7 bases from J, with 21 bases between. The germline CDR1 and CDR2 sequences are SQVTM and ANQGSEA. This chain's CDR3 is CSVEEREEVKRGGYTF. The CDR3 DNA follows: TGCAGCGTTGAAGAAAGGGAGGAGGTGAAGAGGGGTGGCTACACCTTC.

This clone has only one observation. The rearrangement uses TRBV6-5 and TRBJ2-7; 7 positions agree with TRBD1. Germline loops: CDR1 MNHEY, CDR2 SVGAGI. V was clipped by 5 bases and J by 2 bases; unmatched bases: 3. This CDR3 region has 13 residues. The chain's CDR3 is CASSGTAPYEQYF. The DNA of the CDR3 is TGTGCCAGCAGTGGGACAGCTCCCTACGAGCAGTACTTC.